The rows below give T cell receptor beta chains drawn from one sample of a study of blood T cell repertoires in COVID-19. Sequencing was performed with immunoSEQ multiplex PCR; in TCRdb, only in-frame clones are kept and a portion is missing. The table lists 180,000 or so clones, 70% to 90% of them singletons. Sequences were obtained from peripheral blood. These receptors all stem from a woman in her sixties with COVID-19, enrolled during active disease. The CDR3 runs from the conserved cysteine through the conserved F or W. A D gene is named only where the DNA matches it firmly. Not all rows give a size; the values are once, few, many and, for expanded clones, a class.

TRBJ2-5	TRBV6-5	.	once	TGTGCCAGCAGTTTCAGGGGCCCTCAGACCCAGTACTTC	CASSFRGPQTQYF
TRBJ1-1	TRBV6-5	TRBD1	.	TGTGCCAGCAGTAAAAGACAGGGGTCGAACACTGAAGCTTTCTTT	CASSKRQGSNTEAFF
TRBJ1-4	TRBV24-1	.	.	TGTGCCACCAGTCCCGGTGGTGCTAATGAAAAACTGTTTTTT	CATSPGGANEKLFF
TRBJ1-2	TRBV9	.	.	TGTGCCAGCAGCGTAGCTGAACACAGAGAAGTAGGCTACACCTTC	CASSVAEHREVGYTF
TRBJ2-1	TRBV7-8	TRBD2	.	TGTGCCAGCAGCTACCCGGGACTACCAAACAATGAGCAGTTCTTC	CASSYPGLPNNEQFF
TRBJ1-2	TRBV11-2	TRBD1	.	TGTGCCAGCAGCCCGGGACAGAGTGGCTACACCTTC	CASSPGQSGYTF
TRBJ2-4	TRBV18	.	.	TGTGCCAGCTCACCCTCTTTGTCGGTAGCCAAAAACATTCAGTACTTC	CASSPSLSVAKNIQYF
TRBJ2-7	TRBV27	TRBD2	.	TGTGCCAGCAGTCCCCGGGGAGGGTACGAGCAGTACTTC	CASSPRGGYEQYF
TRBJ1-2	TRBV5-1	.	once	TGCGCCAGCAGCTTGGGAAGTCGGGGCTACACCTTC	CASSLGSRGYTF
TRBJ2-1	TRBV6-1	.	.	TGTGCCAGCAGTGAAGGGAGCCCCTACAATGAGCAGTTCTTC	CASSEGSPYNEQFF
TRBJ2-4	TRBV18	.	.	TGTGCCAGCTCCTGGCCCACTAGGGACATTCAGTACTTC	CASSWPTRDIQYF
TRBJ2-7	TRBV7-9	.	.	TGTGCCAGCAGCCAGTCCTCCTACGAGCAGTACTTC	CASSQSSYEQYF
TRBJ1-3	TRBV30	.	.	TGTGCCTGGAGTCGACTGCCATCTGGAAACACCATATATTTT	CAWSRLPSGNTIYF
TRBJ1-1	TRBV6-5	TRBD1	.	TGTGCCAGCAGTTCATCCAGGGGGCTTGGCACTGAAGCTTTCTTT	CASSSSRGLGTEAFF
TRBJ2-3	TRBV7-9	TRBD2	.	TGTGCCAGCAGTATAGCGGGGATTACAGATACGCAGTATTTT	CASSIAGITDTQYF
TRBJ2-3	TRBV7-7	.	.	TGTGCTAGCAGCTTAGACAGGAACACAGATACGCAGTATTTT	CASSLDRNTDTQYF
TRBJ1-2	TRBV7-2	TRBD1	.	TGTGCCAGCAGCTTTAAGGGGGCCAACTATGGCTACACCTTC	CASSFKGANYGYTF
TRBJ1-2	TRBV5-1	TRBD1	.	TGCGCCAGCAGCCCTGAGGGGGCAGGGGGCTATGGCTACACCTTC	CASSPEGAGGYGYTF
TRBJ2-7	TRBV3-1/TRBV3-2	TRBD2	.	TGTGCCAGCAGCCAAGACTTGACTAGCGGGCTGTCCTACGAGCAGTACTTC	CASSQDLTSGLSYEQYF
TRBJ2-1	TRBV24-1	TRBD2	.	TGTGCCACCAGTGATGGGACTAGCGGACTCTCCTACAATGAGCAGTTCTTC	CATSDGTSGLSYNEQFF
TRBJ2-7	TRBV30	.	.	TGTGCCTGGCAGGGGACCTACGAGCAGTACTTC	CAWQGTYEQYF
TRBJ1-3	TRBV9	.	.	TGTGCCAGCAGCGTAGGGGTAAAGGGGCCCACAGCGACTGGAAACACCATATATTTT	CASSVGVKGPTATGNTIYF